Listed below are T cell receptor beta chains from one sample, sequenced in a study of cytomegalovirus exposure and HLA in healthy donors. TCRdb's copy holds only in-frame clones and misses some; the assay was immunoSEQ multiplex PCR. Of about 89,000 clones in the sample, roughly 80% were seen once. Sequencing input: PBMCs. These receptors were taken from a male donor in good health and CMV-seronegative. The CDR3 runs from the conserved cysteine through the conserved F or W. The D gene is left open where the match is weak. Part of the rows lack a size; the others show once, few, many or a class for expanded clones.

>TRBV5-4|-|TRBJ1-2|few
TGTGCCAGCAGCTTGCGACTGAACTATGGCTACACCTTC
CASSLRLNYGYTF
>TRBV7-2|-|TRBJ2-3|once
TGTGCCAGCAGTCCTTACACAGATACGCAGTATTTT
CASSPYTDTQYF
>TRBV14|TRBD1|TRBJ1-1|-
TGTGCCAGCAGCTTCATGACAGGGGCACCGAACACTGAAGCTTTCTTT
CASSFMTGAPNTEAFF
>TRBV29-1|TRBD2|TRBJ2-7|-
TGCAGCGTTAACCGACTAGCGGGAGAGGGCGAGCAGTACTTC
CSVNRLAGEGEQYF
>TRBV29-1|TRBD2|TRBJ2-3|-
TGCAGCGTTGAGGGTGGACAGATACGACTAGCGGATAGCACAGATACGCAGTATTTT
CSVEGGQIRLADSTDTQYF
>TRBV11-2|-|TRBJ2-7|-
TGTGCCAGCAGCTTAGTGATTTTGGAGGGCCACTACGAGCAGTACTTC
CASSLVILEGHYEQYF
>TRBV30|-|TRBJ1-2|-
TGTGCCTGGAGTGTTGGCAGGGACTATGGCTACACCTTC
CAWSVGRDYGYTF
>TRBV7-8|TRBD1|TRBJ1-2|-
TGTGCCAGCAGCTTAGAGATGCCGACAGGGGGCAGGGGCTACACCTTC
CASSLEMPTGGRGYTF
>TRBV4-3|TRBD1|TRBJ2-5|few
TGCGCCAGCAGCCAAGATTTCTACAGGGGAAGTGGACAAGAGACCCAGTACTTC
CASSQDFYRGSGQETQYF
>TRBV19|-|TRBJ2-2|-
TGTGCCAGTAGTGGGCTGACAGTAAGCACCGGGGAGCTGTTTTTT
CASSGLTVSTGELFF
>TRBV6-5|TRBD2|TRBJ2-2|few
TGTGCCAGCCGAGCGGGGGGCCACACCGGGGAGCTGTTTTTT
CASRAGGHTGELFF
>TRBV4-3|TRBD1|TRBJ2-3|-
TGCGCCAGCAGTCGACAGGGGTTAAATACGCAGTATTTT
CASSRQGLNTQYF
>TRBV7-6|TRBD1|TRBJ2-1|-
TGTGCCAGCAGCTTAGTGGGACAGGGGACCCTGTACAATGAGCAGTTCTTC
CASSLVGQGTLYNEQFF
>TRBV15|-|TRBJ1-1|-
TGTGCCACCAGCAGAGATCGGGGTGACACTGAAGCTTTCTTT
CATSRDRGDTEAFF
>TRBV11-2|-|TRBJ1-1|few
TGTGCCAGCACACTGACAAATCAGGGGACTGAAGCTTTCTTT
CASTLTNQGTEAFF
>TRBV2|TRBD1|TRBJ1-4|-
TGTGCCAGCAATCCCCAGGGGGCAACTAATGAAAAACTGTTTTTT
CASNPQGATNEKLFF
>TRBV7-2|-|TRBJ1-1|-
TGTGCCAGCAGCTTAGCCGTTTCCAGCACTGAAGCTTTCTTT
CASSLAVSSTEAFF
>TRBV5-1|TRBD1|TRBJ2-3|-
TGCGCCAGCAGCAAGGGAACAGGGGGCCAAGATACGCAGTATTTT
CASSKGTGGQDTQYF
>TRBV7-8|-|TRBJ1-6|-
TGTGCCAGCAGCCCCCAGGGGCCCAGGGATAATTCACCCCTCCACTTT
CASSPQGPRDNSPLHF
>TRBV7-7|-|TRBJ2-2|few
TGTGCCAGCGGCCCAGCGGGGAACACCGGGGAGCTGTTTTTT
CASGPAGNTGELFF
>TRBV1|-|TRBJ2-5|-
TGCACCAGCTGGAAACGGACTAGCGGCGACCCCTTACCGCAAGAGACCCAGTACTTC
CTSWKRTSGDPLPQETQYF
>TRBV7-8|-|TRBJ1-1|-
TGTGCCAGCAGCTTAGGTTGGCAGGCCCACACTGAAGCTTTCTTT
CASSLGWQAHTEAFF
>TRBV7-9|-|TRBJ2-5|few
TGTGCCAGCAGCCCCCGACAGGACTTTTGGGAGACCCAGTACTTC
CASSPRQDFWETQYF
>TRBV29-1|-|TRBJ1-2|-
TGCAGCGTTGATTGGGGCGGGGAACAAAACTATGGCTACACCTTC
CSVDWGGEQNYGYTF
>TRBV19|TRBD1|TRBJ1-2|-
TGTGCCAGTAGGGTAACCGGGACAGGGAGCTATGGCTACACCTTC
CASRVTGTGSYGYTF
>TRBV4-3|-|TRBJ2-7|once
TGCGCCAGCAGCCAGGAGGGGCTAGGCGCCGAGCAGTACTTC
CASSQEGLGAEQYF